Listed below are T cell receptor beta chains from one sample, sequenced in a study of T-cell memory formation after mild COVID-19. TCRdb recomputed calls from the 5' RACE reads with MiXCR, one row per CDR3 protein. The sample yields almost 250,000 distinct CDR3 sequences, about 16% seen once. Sequencing was carried out using PBMCs or a T cell subset sorted from them (not recorded which). These receptors were taken from an adult woman who had mild COVID-19 (a few samples of this study predate the infection). Cell type and time point are not known. The CDR3 runs from the conserved cysteine through the conserved F or W. The order of the fields is J gene, V gene, D gene, clone size, CDR3 protein, CDR3 DNA. D genes are given only for firm matches. Part of the rows lack a size; the others show once, few, many or a class for expanded clones.

J: TRBJ1-2
V: TRBV7-9
D: .
size: .
CDR3: CASSLEVGGGYTF
DNA: TGTGCCAGCAGCTTGGAGGTAGGAGGTGGCTACACCTTC

J: TRBJ1-1
V: TRBV5-1
D: TRBD1
size: .
CDR3: CASQDRDRVNTEAFF
DNA: TGCGCCAGCCAAGACCGGGACAGGGTGAACACTGAAGCTTTCTTT

J: TRBJ2-5
V: TRBV5-1
D: TRBD2
size: few
CDR3: CASSLAPAGGQETQYF
DNA: TGCGCCAGCAGCTTGGCCCCAGCGGGGGGGCAGGAGACCCAGTACTTC

J: TRBJ2-5
V: TRBV4-1
D: .
size: .
CDR3: CASSQGSGGETQYF
DNA: TGCGCCAGCAGCCAAGGATCAGGAGGGGAGACCCAGTACTTC

J: TRBJ1-1
V: TRBV12-3/TRBV12-4
D: .
size: few
CDR3: CASSRGQTEAFF
DNA: TGTGCCAGCAGTCGCGGACAGACTGAAGCTTTCTTT

J: TRBJ2-5
V: TRBV5-1
D: TRBD2
size: few
CDR3: CASSWSGGETQYF
DNA: TGCGCCAGCAGCTGGAGCGGGGGGGAGACCCAGTACTTC

J: TRBJ2-3
V: TRBV12-3/TRBV12-4
D: .
size: .
CDR3: CASSPQAATDTQYF
DNA: TGTGCCAGCAGTCCACAGGCGGCCACAGATACGCAGTATTTT

J: TRBJ2-7
V: TRBV24-1
D: .
size: .
CDR3: CATSDSLSYEQYF
DNA: TGTGCCACCAGTGATTCCCTCTCCTACGAGCAGTACTTC

J: TRBJ1-1
V: TRBV6-5
D: .
size: .
CDR3: CASSYGRVRHSGTEAFF
DNA: TGTGCCAGCAGTTATGGGCGGGTAAGACATTCGGGGACTGAAGCTTTCTTT

J: TRBJ2-2
V: TRBV20-1
D: .
size: .
CDR3: CSATSGGTGELFF
DNA: TGCAGTGCTACCAGTGGGGGCACCGGGGAGCTGTTTTTT

J: TRBJ2-3
V: TRBV12-3/TRBV12-4
D: .
size: many
CDR3: CASSQLDTQYF
DNA: TGCGCCAGCAGCCAATTGGATACGCAGTATTTT

J: TRBJ2-1
V: TRBV24-1
D: .
size: many
CDR3: CATSELDEQFF
DNA: TGTGCCACCAGTGAATTGGATGAGCAGTTCTTC

J: TRBJ2-3
V: TRBV29-1
D: TRBD1
size: few
CDR3: CSVGDRVTDTQYF
DNA: TGCAGCGTTGGCGACAGGGTCACAGATACGCAGTATTTT

J: TRBJ1-1
V: TRBV6-5
D: .
size: .
CDR3: CAGSGYGGKGTEAFF
DNA: TGTGCCGGCAGTGGGTATGGAGGCAAGGGCACTGAAGCTTTCTTT

J: TRBJ1-5
V: TRBV5-1
D: TRBD1
size: many
CDR3: CASSLGATDRGGQPQHF
DNA: TGCGCCAGCAGCTTGGGTGCAACAGACAGGGGAGGGCAGCCCCAGCATTTT

J: TRBJ2-7
V: TRBV6-2/TRBV6-3
D: .
size: many
CDR3: CASSYLPRVRQYF
DNA: TGTGCCAGCAGTTACCTGCCCCGGGTTCGGCAGTACTTC

J: TRBJ1-4
V: TRBV18
D: .
size: few
CDR3: CASSPPQGREKLFF
DNA: TGTGCCAGCTCACCACCGCAGGGACGCGAAAAACTGTTTTTT

J: TRBJ2-1
V: TRBV2
D: .
size: .
CDR3: CASGWSNKKQFF
DNA: TGTGCCAGCGGGTGGTCAAACAAAAAGCAGTTCTTC

J: TRBJ1-2
V: TRBV5-1
D: TRBD1
size: .
CDR3: CASSFSGTGREGYTF
DNA: TGCGCCAGCAGCTTTTCAGGGACAGGGAGGGAAGGTTACACCTTC

J: TRBJ2-3
V: TRBV25-1
D: .
size: .
CDR3: CASSESLAGRTDTQYF
DNA: TGTGCCAGCAGTGAATCATTGGCGGGACGGACAGATACGCAGTATTTT